One T cell receptor beta chain is described in this entry. Antigen unknown. These data belong to a study of OX40 agonist ivuxolimab in advanced cancers. The overall study: With a range of about 23 to 90, age averaged roughly 60 years, and around 80% were male.

V dropped 0 bases and J dropped 9; count of bases not matched to a gene: 2. This CDR3 is 13 amino acids long. Germline-derived CDR1 and CDR2 are SGDLS and YYNGEE. Clones were sequenced by immunoSEQ multiplex PCR, and TCRdb holds only the in-frame ones, with some missing. The sample gives about 62,000 clones, 88% of which show up once; about 5.5% is in the top ten. Study findings and constraints: The specificity for antigen of the expanded peripheral T cells was not determined. Average numbers of expanded clones were greater in CD8+ T cells than in CD4+.

The sequence came from an adult with an advanced solid tumor such as melanoma, head and neck, liver or kidney cancer. Sequences were derived from CD4+ or CD8+ T cells sorted from blood, sampled in a trial of the OX40 agonist ivuxolimab. The chain employs TRBV9 and TRBJ2-1; 8 positions match TRBD2. CDR3 in amino acids: CASSVAGGAEQFF. CDR3 in DNA: TGTGCCAGCAGCGTAGCGGGAGGGGCTGAGCAGTTCTTC.